Each of the 23 T cell receptor beta chains below was sequenced from the same sample in a study of PD-L1 blockade in urothelial cancer. Time point specified: peripheral blood 6 weeks after treatment start. Assay: immunoSEQ multiplex PCR; the TCRdb copy retains only in-frame clones and omits some. The sample lists around 110,000 clones, 80% to 90% seen once, with around 1.7% in the top ten. The source was PBMCs, collected around atezolizumab (anti-PD-L1) treatment. These receptors came from a man aged 60-69 years with urothelial cancer.

This clone was found many times. The J gene is TRBJ1-2, the V gene TRBV28; unclear D gene. V was pared by 6 bases and J by 5 bases, with 16 bases between. The CDR3 totals 14 residues. From germline, CDR1 is MDHEN and CDR2 SYDVKM. The CDR3 DNA sequence: TGTGCCAGCAGATCCGAGGGTTTTCCTTATGGCTACACCTTC. It encodes CASRSEGFPYGYTF.

V is TRBV7-3 and J is TRBJ2-3; TRBD2 aligns across 8 bases. Germline values: CDR1 SGHTA, CDR2 FQGTGA. The CDR3 contains 15 residues. V lost 4 bases to trimming and J lost 0 bases; unmatched junction nucleotides: 3. Here the CDR3 DNA reads TGTGCCAGCAGCTCAGCGGGAGTAAGCACAGATACGCAGTATTTT. Encoded protein: CASSSAGVSTDTQYF.

The V gene is TRBV7-3, the J gene TRBJ2-1; the match to TRBD2 covers 13 bases. The CDR3 extends over 13 amino acids. Germline V CDR1 and CDR2: SGHTA, FQGTGA. V lost 4 bases and J lost 9; bases outside the gene matches: 0. CDR3 nucleotides: TGTGCCAGCAGCTGGACTAGCGGGGGTGAGCAGTTCTTC. It translates to CASSWTSGGEQFF. Variable domain in full (rest from reference TRBV7-3 and TRBJ2-1): GAGVSQTPSNKVTEKGKYVELRCDPISGHTALYWYRQSLGQGPEFLIYFQGTGAADDSGLPNDRFFAVRPEGSVSTLKIQRTERGDSAVYLCASSWTSGGEQFFGPGTRLTVL.

This chain links TRBV11-3 with TRBJ2-2; 10 nucleotides line up with TRBD1. The CDR3 runs to 15 residues. Germline V gene data show CDR1 as SGHNT and CDR2 as YENEEA. V lost 6 bases and J lost 7; bases outside the gene matches: 8. The CDR3 spells CASSRTTGGYGELFF. DNA of the CDR3: TGTGCCAGCAGTCGTACGACAGGGGGCTACGGGGAGCTGTTTTTT.

This clone showed up just a few times. This rearrangement joins TRBV18 to TRBJ1-2, with D possibly being TRBD1 (5 bases). Germline values: CDR1 KGHSH, CDR2 LQKENI. The CDR3 sequence is 13 residues long. V lost 2 bases, J lost 8 bases, and 12 bases lay in between. The CDR3 loop is CASSPSPDIGYTF. CDR3 in DNA: TGTGCCAGCTCACCATCTCCGGACATCGGCTACACCTTC. The full variable domain, completed using reference TRBV18 and TRBJ1-2, is NAGVMQNPRHLVRRRGQEARLRCSPMKGHSHVYWYRQLPEEGLKFMVYLQKENIIDESGMPKERFSAEFPKEGPSILRIQQVVRGDSAAYFCASSPSPDIGYTFGSGTRLTVV.

The chain is built from TRBV5-8 and TRBJ2-1, with 7 bases matching TRBD2. Germline loops: CDR1 SGHTS, CDR2 YDEGEE. The CDR3 runs 15 residues. V lost 2 bases, J lost 7 bases, and 9 bases stayed unmatched. CDR3 residues: CASSLLLAAWNEQFF. In DNA, the CDR3 is TGTGCCAGCAGCTTACTGCTAGCGGCCTGGAATGAGCAGTTCTTC.

J is TRBJ1-1 and V is TRBV7-9; 7 bases align to TRBD1. CDR3 length: 13 residues. Germline V gene lookup returns CDR1 SEHNR and CDR2 FQNEAQ (reference sequence). V was clipped by 5 bases and J by 4 bases; unmatched bases: 4. CDR3 protein: CASSGQVRTEAFF. The CDR3 DNA sequence: TGTGCCAGCAGCGGACAGGTACGCACTGAAGCTTTCTTT.

The chain uses TRBV7-9 and TRBJ1-5, with D perhaps TRBD1 (5 bases). CDR3 length: 14 amino acids. Trimming removed 5 bases from V and 3 bases from J, with 11 bases in between. The V gene's germline CDR1 is SEHNR and CDR2 FQNEAQ (reference sequence). Written as DNA, the CDR3 is TGTGCCAGCAGCAATGCGGGACTCAATCAGCCCCAGCATTTT. Its translation is CASSNAGLNQPQHF. Variable domain in full (rest from reference TRBV7-9 and TRBJ1-5): DTGVSQNPRHKITKRGQNVTFRCDPISEHNRLYWYRQTLGQGPEFLTYFQNEAQLEKSRLLSDRFSAERPKGSFSTLEIQRTEQGDSAMYLCASSNAGLNQPQHFGDGTRLSIL.

Turning to this clone: Other DNA sequences from this sample encode an identical CDR3 as well. CDR3 bases: TGTGCCAGCAGCTCCCAGGAGACCCAGTACTTC. Translating gives CASSSQETQYF. The V and J genes are TRBV7-2 and TRBJ2-5; the D is unclear. Deletions cut 4 bases from V and 5 bases from J, with 5 bases between. Germline values: CDR1 SGHTA, CDR2 FQGNSA. This CDR3 is 11 amino acids long.

The chain uses TRBV29-1 and TRBJ2-5, with no clear D. This CDR3 spans 15 amino acids. V was cut by 4 bases and J by 5 bases, with 20 bases left in between. Germline V gene data show CDR1 as SQVTM and CDR2 as ANQGSEA. This CDR3 is CSVGFGSIVRETQYF. The CDR3 DNA reads TGCAGCGTTGGGTTTGGCTCAATAGTGCGGGAGACCCAGTACTTC.

The chain is built from TRBV29-1 and TRBJ2-2; 7 bases are a match to TRBD2. The trim removed 7 bases at V and 6 bases at J, leaving 11 bases unmatched. The CDR3 runs to 14 residues. Looked up from germline, CDR1 is SQVTM and CDR2 is ANQGSEA. In DNA, the CDR3 is TGCAGCGCCAAGTGGGCGGGAGCATCCGGGGAGCTGTTTTTT. Its protein product is CSAKWAGASGELFF.

The V and J genes are TRBV10-3 and TRBJ1-2, with TRBD1 matching over 7 bases. Germline CDR1 is ENHRY and CDR2 is SYGVKD. V was pared by 11 bases and J by 3 bases, with 6 bases of the junction left unmatched. The CDR3 runs 12 residues. Written as DNA, the CDR3 is TGTGCCTTCCAGGGGGTGGACTATGGCTACACCTTC. It codes for CAFQGVDYGYTF.

The rearrangement joins TRBV6-5 to TRBJ2-1, with TRBD2 matching over 9 bases. Germline V gene lookup returns CDR1 MNHEY and CDR2 SVGAGI. V shed 6 bases and J 8 bases; nucleotides not matched to a gene: 8. This CDR3 comprises 14 residues. CDR3 loop: CASRLAGIRYEQFF. In DNA, the CDR3 is TGTGCCAGCAGGCTAGCGGGGATTAGATATGAGCAGTTCTTC.

This rearrangement joins TRBV5-1 to TRBJ2-3; 7 bases fit TRBD2. Germline CDR1 SGHRS, CDR2 YFSETQ. The V gene end was trimmed by 7 bases and the J gene end by 4 bases; junction bases not matched to a gene: 6. The CDR3 covers 13 residues. The CDR3 DNA is TGCGCCAGCTCGACACGGGGGGCAGATACGCAGTATTTT. It yields the protein CASSTRGADTQYF.

Only one count was recorded for this clone. The chain links TRBV7-2 to TRBJ1-6; TRBD1 might be the D (6 bases). The V gene's germline CDR1 is SGHTA and CDR2 FQGNSA. There are 15 residues in the CDR3. V lost 7 bases and J lost 2, with 12 bases in between. The CDR3 nucleotides read TGTGCCAGCACTTCCGACAGGACCTATAATTCACCCCTCCACTTT. Its protein is CASTSDRTYNSPLHF. Full variable domain (remainder filled in from reference TRBV7-2 and TRBJ1-6): GAGVSQSPSNKVTEKGKDVELRCDPISGHTALYWYRQSLGQGLEFLIYFQGNSAPDKSGLPSDRFSAERTGGSVSTLTIQRTQQEDSAVYLCASTSDRTYNSPLHFGNGTRLTVT.

The chain combines TRBV18 with TRBJ2-1; 7 bases agree with TRBD2. The CDR3 sequence is 14 residues long. Trimming took 4 bases from V and 8 from J; bases not matched to a gene: 8. CDR1 and CDR2 (germline): KGHSH, LQKENI. CDR3 in DNA: TGTGCCAGCTCACTAGGACTAGGAAGGGATGAGCAGTTCTTC. This encodes CASSLGLGRDEQFF.

The chain is built from TRBV2 and TRBJ1-5; 9 bases map to TRBD1. This CDR3 is built from 17 residues. CDR1 is SNHLY and CDR2 is FYNNEI in the germline V gene. V lost 6 bases to trimming and J lost 3 bases; unmatched junction nucleotides: 12. CDR3 nucleotides: TGTGCCAGCAGGGGAAGTCGGGGACAGGGACTCAATCAGCCCCAGCATTTT. It specifies CASRGSRGQGLNQPQHF.

The chain links TRBV6-5 to TRBJ1-3; 7 bases match TRBD1. The CDR3 contains 14 residues. Germline V gives CDR1 MNHEY, CDR2 SVGAGI. Trimming cost V 7 bases and J 2 bases; bases outside gene matches: 5. The CDR3 DNA is TGTGCCAGCAAGTTTACAGGGGCTGGAAACACCATATATTTT. As protein: CASKFTGAGNTIYF.

The V gene is TRBV5-6, the J gene TRBJ1-5; 10 bases map to TRBD1. The CDR3 sequence is 14 residues long. Germline CDR1 and CDR2: SGHDT and YYEEEE. J lost 5 bases, V lost 4 bases, and 3 bases had no gene match. CDR3 loop: CASSPGTGDQPQHF. The DNA for the CDR3 is TGTGCCAGCAGCCCTGGGACAGGGGATCAGCCCCAGCATTTT.

The gene calls are TRBV28 and TRBJ1-1, with 7 positions matching TRBD1. Looked up from germline, CDR1 is MDHEN and CDR2 is SYDVKM. The V and J ends lost 5 bases and 2 bases, in that order; junction bases with no gene match: 20. The CDR3 contains 19 residues. CDR3 amino acids: CASSPLRATGRLSNTEAFF. In nucleotides, the CDR3 is TGTGCCAGCAGTCCCCTTCGGGCGACAGGGAGATTATCTAACACTGAAGCTTTCTTT.

The rearrangement links TRBV18 to TRBJ1-2; TRBD1 matches 10 bases. Germline V gene sequence: CDR1 KGHSH, CDR2 LQKENI. The CDR3 length is 15 residues. The J segment lost 2 bases and the V segment lost 5 bases, leaving 5 bases of the junction unmatched. CDR3 region: CASSSGQGYNYGYTF. In nucleotides, the CDR3 is TGTGCCAGCTCATCGGGACAGGGGTACAACTATGGCTACACCTTC.

This clone appeared a few times. The rearrangement uses TRBV10-2 and TRBJ2-4; 9 bases agree with TRBD1. CDR1 is WSHSY and CDR2 is SAAADI in the germline V gene. V shed 6 bases and J 5 bases; nucleotides not matched to a gene: 8. The CDR3 totals 15 residues. The CDR3: CASRQTGGAENIQYF. The CDR3 region has the DNA TGCGCCAGCAGACAGACAGGGGGGGCGGAAAACATTCAGTACTTC.

The rearrangement joins TRBV11-3 to TRBJ1-6, with D possibly matching TRBD1 (6 bases). Between the trimmed V and J ends, which lost 5 bases and 10 bases, there was a span of 12 bases. Germline V gene data show CDR1 as SGHNT and CDR2 as YENEEA. The CDR3 has 13 residues. The chain's CDR3 is CASSPRGPSPLHF. In DNA, the CDR3 is TGTGCCAGCAGCCCCAGGGGTCCCTCACCCCTCCACTTT.